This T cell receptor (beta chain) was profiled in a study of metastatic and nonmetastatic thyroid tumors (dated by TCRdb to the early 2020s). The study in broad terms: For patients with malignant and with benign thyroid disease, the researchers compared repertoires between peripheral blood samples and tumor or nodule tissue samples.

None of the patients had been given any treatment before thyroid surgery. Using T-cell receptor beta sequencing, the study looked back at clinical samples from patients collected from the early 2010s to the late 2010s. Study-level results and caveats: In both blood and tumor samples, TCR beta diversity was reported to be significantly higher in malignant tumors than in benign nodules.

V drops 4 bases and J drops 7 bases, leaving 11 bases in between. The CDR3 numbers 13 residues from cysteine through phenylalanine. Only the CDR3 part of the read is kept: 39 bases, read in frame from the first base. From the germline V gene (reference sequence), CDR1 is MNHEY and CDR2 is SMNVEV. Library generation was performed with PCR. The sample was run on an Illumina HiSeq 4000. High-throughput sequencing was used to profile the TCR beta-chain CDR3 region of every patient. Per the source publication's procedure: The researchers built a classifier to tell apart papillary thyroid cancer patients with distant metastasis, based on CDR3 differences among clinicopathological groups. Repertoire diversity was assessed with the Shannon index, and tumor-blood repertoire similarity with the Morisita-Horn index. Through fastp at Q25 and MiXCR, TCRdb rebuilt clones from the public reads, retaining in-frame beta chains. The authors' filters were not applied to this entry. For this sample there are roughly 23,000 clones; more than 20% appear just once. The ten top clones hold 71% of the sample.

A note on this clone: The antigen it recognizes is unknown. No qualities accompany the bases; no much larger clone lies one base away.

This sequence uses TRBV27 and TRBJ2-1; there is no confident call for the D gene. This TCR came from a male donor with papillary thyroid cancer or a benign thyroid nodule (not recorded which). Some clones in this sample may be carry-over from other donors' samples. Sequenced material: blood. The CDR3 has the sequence CASSYPSVNEQFF. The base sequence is TGTGCCAGCAGTTACCCGAGTGTAAATGAGCAGTTCTTC.